These 32 T cell receptor beta chains came from one sample sequenced in a study of blood T cell repertoires in COVID-19. TCRdb's table, derived via immunoSEQ multiplex PCR, lists solely in-frame clones and lacks some. Of approximately 230,000 clones listed, 85% to 90% are singletons. Sequencing was carried out using peripheral blood. All receptors come from a man at least 80 years old with acute or convalescent COVID-19.

The rearrangement joins TRBV7-3 to TRBJ2-2, with 15 bases aligning to TRBD2. This CDR3 is 19 amino acids long. Germline loops: CDR1 SGHTA, CDR2 FQGTGA. The V segment lost 2 bases and the J segment 2 bases; nucleotides outside the gene matches: 6. DNA for the CDR3: TGTGCCAGCAGCTTAGGACCGGGACTAGCGGGAGGAAACACCGGGGAGCTGTTTTTT. Translation: CASSLGPGLAGGNTGELFF.

The V gene is TRBV7-2, the J gene TRBJ2-3, with 9 bases aligning to TRBD2. CDR1 is SGHTA and CDR2 is FQGNSA in the germline V gene. V lost 1 base and J lost 8; bases outside the gene matches: 16. The CDR3 is made up of 18 amino acids. This chain's CDR3 is CASSLESPSGMYGATQYF. CDR3 in DNA: TGTGCCAGCAGCTTAGAGAGCCCTAGCGGGATGTATGGGGCTACGCAGTATTTT. Variable domain in full (rest from reference TRBV7-2 and TRBJ2-3): GAGVSQSPSNKVTEKGKDVELRCDPISGHTALYWYRQSLGQGLEFLIYFQGNSAPDKSGLPSDRFSAERTGGSVSTLTIQRTQQEDSAVYLCASSLESPSGMYGATQYFGPGTRLTVL.

The chain carries TRBV9 and TRBJ2-2; TRBD2 matches 9 bases. Germline CDR1 is SGDLS and CDR2 is YYNGEE. The V and J ends lost 2 bases and 4 bases, in that order; junction bases with no gene match: 3. CDR3 size: 15 residues. As DNA, the CDR3 is TGTGCCAGCAGCGTCGAGCGGGGGGCCACCGGGGAGCTGTTTTTT. It translates to CASSVERGATGELFF.

The J gene is TRBJ1-5, the V gene TRBV19; D call uncertain. This CDR3 region has 12 residues. V was cut by 5 bases and J by 4 bases, with 6 bases left in between. The germline CDR1 and CDR2 sequences are LNHDA and SQIVND (reference sequence). The DNA of the CDR3 is TGTGCCAGTAGTGTCCAGAATCAGCCCCAGCATTTT. Protein sequence: CASSVQNQPQHF.

The chain combines TRBV6-5 with TRBJ1-2; a possible D gene is TRBD1 (5 bases). This CDR3 contains 14 residues. The germline V and J ends were trimmed by 4 bases and 2 bases, with 11 bases remaining between them. Germline V gene data show CDR1 as MNHEY and CDR2 as SVGAGI. CDR3 nucleotide sequence: TGTGCCAGCAGTTCGACCAGGGCCAACTATGGCTACACCTTC. Protein: CASSSTRANYGYTF.

The V gene is TRBV27, the J gene TRBJ1-4, with D unresolved. The germline V gene encodes CDR1 MNHEY and CDR2 SMNVEV (reference sequence). CDR3 size: 15 residues. V lost 6 bases and J 0 bases, leaving 11 bases between the germline ends. The CDR3 protein is CASSPQTATNEKLFF. CDR3 DNA: TGTGCCAGCAGCCCACAGACCGCAACTAATGAAAAACTGTTTTTT.

The chain is built from TRBV9 and TRBJ1-1, with a tentative D call TRBD1 (5 bases). CDR3 length equals 16 residues. Trimming removed 0 bases at V and 6 bases at J, with 18 bases between. Germline CDR1 reads SGDLS; CDR2 reads YYNGEE. The CDR3 is CASSVGAAGTWAEAFF. CDR3 nucleotides: TGTGCCAGCAGCGTAGGAGCGGCGGGGACGTGGGCTGAAGCTTTCTTT.

V usage is TRBV19 and J usage is TRBJ1-3; 11 bases map to TRBD1. Per the germline V gene, CDR1 is LNHDA and CDR2 is SQIVND (reference sequence). The CDR3 has 18 residues. V gave up 3 bases and J gave up 3 bases; unmatched junction bases: 10. CDR3 nucleotide sequence: TGTGCCAGTAGTATGGCCGGGACAGGGGGGACTTTTGGAAACACCATATATTTT. Translation: CASSMAGTGGTFGNTIYF.

The rearrangement uses TRBV14 and TRBJ2-5; 16 bases are shared with TRBD2. The junction had 9 bases not matched to a gene; V was cut back by 0 bases and J by 5 bases. The CDR3 spans 19 residues. The germline CDR1 and CDR2 sequences are SGHDN and FVKESK. CDR3 sequence reads: CASSQDFGTSGRARETQYF. The CDR3 region has the DNA TGTGCCAGCAGCCAAGACTTCGGGACTAGCGGGAGGGCCCGGGAGACCCAGTACTTC. Drawing the rest from reference TRBV14 and TRBJ2-5, the complete variable domain is EAGVTQFPSHSVIEKGQTVTLRCDPISGHDNLYWYRRVMGKEIKFLLHFVKESKQDESGMPNNRFLAERTGGTYSTLKVQPAELEDSGVYFCASSQDFGTSGRARETQYFGPGTRLLVL.

In regard to this clone: The same CDR3 also results from other DNA sequences found in this sample. V gene TRBV7-2 combines with J gene TRBJ2-1; 10 nucleotides line up with TRBD2. The trim removed 1 base at V and 4 bases at J, leaving 1 base unmatched. The germline V gene has CDR1 SGHTA and CDR2 FQGNSA. CDR3 length equals 15 residues. CDR3 amino acids: CASSLERGGYNEQFF. As DNA, the CDR3 is TGTGCCAGCAGCTTAGAGCGGGGGGGATACAATGAGCAGTTCTTC.

This clone has a handful of counts. The rearrangement joins TRBV5-1 to TRBJ1-1, with 7 nucleotides matching TRBD1. The CDR3 is 15 residues long. The germline V gene encodes CDR1 SGHRS and CDR2 YFSETQ. The ends lost 0 bases at V and 7 bases at J; junction bases unmatched: 9. The CDR3 region has the DNA TGCGCCAGCAGCTTGGGGCAGGGGGGCCACAATGAAGCTTTCTTT. Protein sequence: CASSLGQGGHNEAFF.

The chain couples TRBV7-3 to TRBJ2-5; 12 bases agree with TRBD1. CDR1 is SGHTA and CDR2 is FQGTGA in the germline V gene. The CDR3 loop spans 16 amino acids. J gave up 4 bases and V 2 bases, and 5 bases lay outside the gene matches. This CDR3 reads CASSLVGQGARETQYF. CDR3 nucleotides: TGTGCCAGCAGCTTAGTGGGACAGGGGGCGCGAGAGACCCAGTACTTC.

This clone was seen a few times. The chain uses TRBV7-2 and TRBJ1-1; no reliable D call. This CDR3 comprises 13 residues. Germline V lookup: CDR1 SGHTA, CDR2 FQGNSA. The V and J ends lost 2 bases and 2 bases respectively, with 6 bases between them. CDR3 DNA sequence: TGTGCCAGCAGCTTACCCTTTAACACTGAAGCTTTCTTT. As protein: CASSLPFNTEAFF.

This chain links TRBV7-2 with TRBJ1-2, with 9 bases that match TRBD1. The CDR3 has 13 residues. CDR1 is SGHTA, CDR2 FQGNSA, per germline. V gave up 4 bases and J gave up 8 bases; unmatched junction bases: 5. The CDR3 DNA reads as TGTGCCAGCAGCTCTACAGGGGGCCGGGGCTACACCTTC. As protein: CASSSTGGRGYTF.

The rearrangement uses TRBV4-2 and TRBJ1-2; D gene uncertain. CDR3 size: 14 residues. Looked up from germline, CDR1 is LGHNA and CDR2 is YNFKEQ. V gave up 4 bases and J gave up 4 bases, with 13 bases separating them. The CDR3 DNA follows: TGTGCCAGCAGCCCTCGGGAGGGCCCCTATGGCTACACCTTC. Protein product: CASSPREGPYGYTF.

V usage is TRBV3-1 (or the pseudogene TRBV3-2) and J usage is TRBJ1-5, with D maybe TRBD1 (5 bases). The germline V gene encodes CDR1 LGHDT and CDR2 YNNKEL (reference sequence). V dropped 4 bases and J dropped 2 bases, with 30 bases sitting between them. CDR3 length equals 21 residues. CDR3 DNA: TGTGCCAGCAGCCTCGCCCAGCAGCCCAAGCGAGGCAGGGAGGGCAATCAGCCCCAGCATTTT. Amino acids: CASSLAQQPKRGREGNQPQHF.

This clone was seen a handful of times. The chain combines TRBV4-3 with TRBJ1-2, with 9 bases fitting TRBD1. Germline-derived CDR1 and CDR2 are LGHNA and YSLEER. This CDR3 is 16 amino acids long. Trimming took 0 bases from V and 6 from J; bases not matched to a gene: 8. The CDR3 is CASSQDLGQGQDGYTF. CDR3 bases: TGCGCCAGCAGCCAAGATCTTGGACAGGGGCAGGATGGCTACACCTTC.

This chain uses TRBV7-8 with TRBJ1-1; D is ambiguous. Germline V gene lookup returns CDR1 SGHVS and CDR2 FQNEAQ. The CDR3 loop spans 13 amino acids. The germline V and J ends were trimmed by 10 bases and 6 bases, with 18 bases remaining between them. CDR3 loop: CAIARGLLAEAFF. CDR3 nucleotide sequence: TGTGCCATCGCCCGCGGCCTTTTAGCTGAAGCTTTCTTT.

The chain links TRBV28 to TRBJ2-3, with TRBD1 matching over 12 bases. V gave up 0 bases and J gave up 0 bases; unmatched junction bases: 10. The CDR3 is 20 residues long. Germline V CDR1 and CDR2: MDHEN, SYDVKM. The CDR3 spells CASSLWEGQGATDSTDTQYF. DNA of the CDR3: TGTGCCAGCAGTTTATGGGAGGGACAGGGGGCAACTGATAGCACAGATACGCAGTATTTT.

The genes are TRBV5-4 and TRBJ1-2; 10 nucleotides align to TRBD1. With V trimmed by 0 bases and J by 2 bases, 7 bases remained unmatched. Germline V gene sequence: CDR1 SGHNT, CDR2 YYREEE (reference sequence). The CDR3 totals 17 residues. This CDR3 is CASSLDPGQGLNYGYTF. The CDR3 DNA reads TGTGCCAGCAGCTTGGATCCGGGACAGGGGTTGAACTATGGCTACACCTTC. The entire variable domain, with the rest obtained from reference TRBV5-4 and TRBJ1-2, is as follows: ETGVTQSPTHLIKTRGQQVTLRCSSQSGHNTVSWYQQALGQGPQFIFQYYREEENGRGNFPPRFSGLQFPNYSSELNVNALELDDSALYLCASSLDPGQGLNYGYTFGSGTRLTVV.

V gene TRBV7-9 combines with J gene TRBJ1-1; no definite D call. This CDR3 is 13 amino acids long. The germline CDR1 and CDR2 sequences are SEHNR and FQNEAQ (reference sequence). V shed 5 bases and J shed 1 base, with 8 bases lying between them. The DNA for the CDR3 is TGTGCCAGCAGCCTCGGTACGAACACTGAAGCTTTCTTT. Translating gives CASSLGTNTEAFF.

The chain employs TRBV6-5 and TRBJ2-6, with unresolved D. The V and J ends lost 5 bases and 1 base respectively, with 9 bases between them. Germline CDR1 MNHEY, CDR2 SVGAGI. The CDR3 runs to 15 residues. For the CDR3, the DNA is TGTGCCAGCAGTCCGACTGAATCTGGGGCCAACGTCCTGACTTTC. It is translated as CASSPTESGANVLTF.

The rearrangement uses TRBV2 and TRBJ1-5, with D uncertain. There are 13 residues in the CDR3. Germline V lookup: CDR1 SNHLY, CDR2 FYNNEI. Between the trimmed V and J ends, which lost 2 bases and 5 bases, there was a span of 7 bases. Here the CDR3 DNA reads TGTGCCAGCAGTGAACTCCGGGATCAGCCCCAGCATTTT. Translation: CASSELRDQPQHF.

V gene TRBV15 combines with J gene TRBJ2-1; 11 bases align to TRBD2. Per the germline V gene, CDR1 is LNHNV and CDR2 is YYDKDF (reference sequence). CDR3 length: 15 residues. The V segment lost 3 bases and the J segment 8 bases; nucleotides outside the gene matches: 6. The CDR3 protein is CATSSVAGGGDEQFF. The CDR3 nucleotides read TGTGCCACCAGCAGTGTAGCGGGAGGGGGGGATGAGCAGTTCTTC.

The chain joins TRBV2 to TRBJ1-1; no firm D call. From germline, CDR1 is SNHLY and CDR2 FYNNEI. CDR3 size: 13 residues. V was pared by 6 bases and J by 1 base, with 9 bases between. In DNA form, the CDR3 reads TGTGCCAGCAGGGTAACACCGAACACTGAAGCTTTCTTT. The encoded protein is CASRVTPNTEAFF.

The genes are TRBV7-2 and TRBJ2-3; 11 nucleotides line up with TRBD2. Germline V gene data show CDR1 as SGHTA and CDR2 as FQGNSA. The ends lost 3 bases at V and 1 base at J; junction bases unmatched: 3. The CDR3 loop spans 16 amino acids. The CDR3 nucleotides are TGTGCCAGCAGCTTGATGACTAGCGGGGGCACAGATACGCAGTATTTT. Translation gives CASSLMTSGGTDTQYF.

The count of this clone is one. The rearrangement uses TRBV5-1 and TRBJ1-3; D is perhaps TRBD1 (6 bases). V lost 7 bases, J lost 0 bases, and 11 bases lay in between. The CDR3 runs 14 residues. CDR1 is SGHRS and CDR2 is YFSETQ in the germline V gene. In DNA form, the CDR3 reads TGCGCCAGCCGCGAGACAGGCTCTGGAAACACCATATATTTT. Amino acids: CASRETGSGNTIYF. Variable domain in full (rest from reference TRBV5-1 and TRBJ1-3): KAGVTQTPRYLIKTRGQQVTLSCSPISGHRSVSWYQQTPGQGLQFLFEYFSETQRNKGNFPGRFSGRQFSNSRSEMNVSTLELGDSALYLCASRETGSGNTIYFGEGSWLTVV.

Here the CDR3 DNA reads TGCGCCAGCAGCTTGGCCCCAGGGTCTGACTATGGCTACACCTTC. This translates into CASSLAPGSDYGYTF. This chain joins TRBV5-1 and TRBJ1-2, with D perhaps matching TRBD1 (5 bases). The CDR3 has 15 amino acids. The germline V gene encodes CDR1 SGHRS and CDR2 YFSETQ. Trimming removed 0 bases at V and 3 bases at J, with 12 bases between.

This clone has a single count. The chain employs TRBV7-2 and TRBJ2-7; no clear D. The germline V gene has CDR1 SGHTA and CDR2 FQGNSA. Trimming left V 1 base short and J 6 bases short, with 13 bases between. This CDR3 has 14 residues. CDR3 loop: CASSLGGRVAEQYF. The CDR3, as DNA: TGTGCCAGCAGCTTAGGAGGCCGGGTAGCCGAGCAGTACTTC. Full variable domain (missing parts from reference TRBV7-2 and TRBJ2-7): GAGVSQSPSNKVTEKGKDVELRCDPISGHTALYWYRQSLGQGLEFLIYFQGNSAPDKSGLPSDRFSAERTGGSVSTLTIQRTQQEDSAVYLCASSLGGRVAEQYFGPGTRLTVT.

The chain is built from TRBV7-2 and TRBJ2-1, with D maybe TRBD2 (6 bases). The ends were cut back, 3 bases at V and 10 bases at J, with 19 bases in the middle. This CDR3 spans 15 amino acids. Germline CDR1 SGHTA, CDR2 FQGNSA. CDR3 sequence: CASSFNGRALEEQFF. The CDR3 DNA sequence: TGTGCCAGCAGCTTTAACGGGAGAGCCTTGGAGGAGCAGTTCTTC.

This chain links TRBV19 with TRBJ2-5; TRBD1 matches at 8 bases. The CDR3 totals 16 residues. The germline V gene encodes CDR1 LNHDA and CDR2 SQIVND (reference sequence). V gave up 1 base and J gave up 0 bases; unmatched junction bases: 4. CDR3 in amino acids: CASSIGGQGYQETQYF. DNA for the CDR3: TGTGCCAGTAGTATAGGCGGACAGGGCTACCAAGAGACCCAGTACTTC.

The chain has TRBV19 and TRBJ1-6; D is perhaps TRBD1 (6 bases). V lost 5 bases and J lost 7, with 18 bases in between. Germline V gene data show CDR1 as LNHDA and CDR2 as SQIVND (reference sequence). This CDR3 region has 16 residues. In nucleotides, the CDR3 is TGTGCCAGTAGTCGACAGGACGTCGGGAAAAATTCACCCCTCCACTTT. Amino acid sequence: CASSRQDVGKNSPLHF.